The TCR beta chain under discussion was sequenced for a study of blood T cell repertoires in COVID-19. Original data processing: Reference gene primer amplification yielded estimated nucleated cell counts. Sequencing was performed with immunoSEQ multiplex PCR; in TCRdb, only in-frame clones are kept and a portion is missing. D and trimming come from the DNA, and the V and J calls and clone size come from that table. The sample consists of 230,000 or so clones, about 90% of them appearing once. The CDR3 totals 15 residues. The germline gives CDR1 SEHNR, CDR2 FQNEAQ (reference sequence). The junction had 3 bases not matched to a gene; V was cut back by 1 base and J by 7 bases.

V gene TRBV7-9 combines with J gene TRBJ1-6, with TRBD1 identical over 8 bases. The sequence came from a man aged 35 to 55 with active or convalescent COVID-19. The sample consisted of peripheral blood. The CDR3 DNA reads TGTGCCAGCAGCTTAGGGACAGGGAAAAATTCACCCCTCCACTTT. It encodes CASSLGTGKNSPLHF.